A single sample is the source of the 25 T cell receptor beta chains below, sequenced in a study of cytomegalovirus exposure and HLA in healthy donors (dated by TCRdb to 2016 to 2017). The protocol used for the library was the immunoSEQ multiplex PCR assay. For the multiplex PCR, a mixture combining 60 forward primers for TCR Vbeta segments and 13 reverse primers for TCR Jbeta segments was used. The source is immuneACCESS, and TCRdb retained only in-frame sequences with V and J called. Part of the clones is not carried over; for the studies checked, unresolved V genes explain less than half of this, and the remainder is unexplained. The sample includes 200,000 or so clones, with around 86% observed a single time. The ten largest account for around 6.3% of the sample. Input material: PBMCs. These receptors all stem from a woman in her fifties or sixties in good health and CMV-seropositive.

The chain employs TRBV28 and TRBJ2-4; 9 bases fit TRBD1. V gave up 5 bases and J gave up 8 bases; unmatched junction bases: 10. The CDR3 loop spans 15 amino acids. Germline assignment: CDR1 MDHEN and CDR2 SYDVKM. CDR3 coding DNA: TGTGCCAGCAGTCCTGTGGGACAGGGTTCGGACATTCAGTACTTC. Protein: CASSPVGQGSDIQYF. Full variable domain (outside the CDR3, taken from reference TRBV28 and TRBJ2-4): DVKVTQSSRYLVKRTGEKVFLECVQDMDHENMFWYRQDPGLGLRLIYFSYDVKMKEKGDIPEGYSVSREKKERFSLILESASTNQTSMYLCASSPVGQGSDIQYFGAGTRLSVL.

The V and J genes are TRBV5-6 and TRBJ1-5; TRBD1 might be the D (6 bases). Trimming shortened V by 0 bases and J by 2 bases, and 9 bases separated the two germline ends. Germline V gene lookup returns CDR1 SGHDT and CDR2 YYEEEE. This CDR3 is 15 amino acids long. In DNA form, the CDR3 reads TGTGCCAGCAGCTTGGACGCAGGGGGCAATCAGCCCCAGCATTTT. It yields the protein CASSLDAGGNQPQHF.

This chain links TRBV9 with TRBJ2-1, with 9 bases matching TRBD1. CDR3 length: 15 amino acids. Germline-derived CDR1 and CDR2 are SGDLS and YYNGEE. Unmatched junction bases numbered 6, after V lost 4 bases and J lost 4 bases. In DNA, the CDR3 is TGTGCCAGCAGCCAGACAGGGGGTCTTTACAATGAGCAGTTCTTC. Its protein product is CASSQTGGLYNEQFF. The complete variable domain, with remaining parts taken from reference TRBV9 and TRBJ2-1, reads DSGVTQTPKHLITATGQRVTLRCSPRSGDLSVYWYQQSLDQGLQFLIQYYNGEERAKGNILERFSAQQFPDLHSELNLSSLELGDSALYFCASSQTGGLYNEQFFGPGTRLTVL.

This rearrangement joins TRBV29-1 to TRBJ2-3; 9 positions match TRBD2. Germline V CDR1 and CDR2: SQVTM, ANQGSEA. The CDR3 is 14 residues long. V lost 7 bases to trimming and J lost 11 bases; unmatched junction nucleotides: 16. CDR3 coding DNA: TGCAGCGCCATACTAGCGGGTGGAAATCGAGGGCAGTATTTT. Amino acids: CSAILAGGNRGQYF.

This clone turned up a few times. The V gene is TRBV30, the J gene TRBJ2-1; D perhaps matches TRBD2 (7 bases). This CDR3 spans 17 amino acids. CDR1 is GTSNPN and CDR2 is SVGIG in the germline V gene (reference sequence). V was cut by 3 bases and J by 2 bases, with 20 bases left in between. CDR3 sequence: CAWSGGGGKIPYNEQFF. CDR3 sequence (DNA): TGTGCCTGGAGCGGAGGGGGGGGGAAAATCCCCTACAATGAGCAGTTCTTC.

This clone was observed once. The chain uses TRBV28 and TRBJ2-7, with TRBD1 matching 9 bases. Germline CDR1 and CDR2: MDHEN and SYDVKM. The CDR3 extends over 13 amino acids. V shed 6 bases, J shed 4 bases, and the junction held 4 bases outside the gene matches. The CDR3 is CASRPGQGYEQYF. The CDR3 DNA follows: TGTGCCAGCAGGCCGGGACAGGGTTACGAGCAGTACTTC.

This CDR3 reads CASSHPGSDGYTF. Here the CDR3 DNA reads TGTGCCAGCAGCCATCCGGGGTCCGATGGCTACACCTTC. V gene TRBV5-4 combines with J gene TRBJ1-2, with unresolved D. Trimming left V 4 bases short and J 6 bases short, with 13 bases between. The CDR3 has 13 residues. The V gene's germline CDR1 is SGHNT and CDR2 YYREEE (reference sequence).

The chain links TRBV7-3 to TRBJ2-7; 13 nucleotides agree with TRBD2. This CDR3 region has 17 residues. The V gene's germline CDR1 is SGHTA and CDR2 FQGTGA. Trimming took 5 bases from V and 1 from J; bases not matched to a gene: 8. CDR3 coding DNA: TGTGCCAGCAGCCATAAACTAGCGGGAGGGCCATCCTACGAGCAGTACTTC. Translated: CASSHKLAGGPSYEQYF.

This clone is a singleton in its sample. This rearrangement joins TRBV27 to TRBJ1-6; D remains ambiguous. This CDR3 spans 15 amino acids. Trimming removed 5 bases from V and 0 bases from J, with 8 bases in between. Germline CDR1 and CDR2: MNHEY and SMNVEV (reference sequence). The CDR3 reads CASSSASSYNSPLHF. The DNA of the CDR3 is TGTGCCAGCAGTAGCGCGAGCTCCTATAATTCACCCCTCCACTTT.

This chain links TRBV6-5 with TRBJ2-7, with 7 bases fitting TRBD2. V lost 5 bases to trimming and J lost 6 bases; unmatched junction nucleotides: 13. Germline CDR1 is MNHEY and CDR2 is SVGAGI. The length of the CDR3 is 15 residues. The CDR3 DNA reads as TGTGCCAGCAGTCCCCCACAGGTCCGCGGGGGCGAGCAGTACTTC. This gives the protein CASSPPQVRGGEQYF.

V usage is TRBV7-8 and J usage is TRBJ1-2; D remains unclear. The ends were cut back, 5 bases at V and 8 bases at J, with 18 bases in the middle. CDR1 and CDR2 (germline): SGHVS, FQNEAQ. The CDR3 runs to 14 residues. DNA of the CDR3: TGTGCCAGCAGCCCTCTTTATCGAAGAGGAGGCTACACCTTC. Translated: CASSPLYRRGGYTF.

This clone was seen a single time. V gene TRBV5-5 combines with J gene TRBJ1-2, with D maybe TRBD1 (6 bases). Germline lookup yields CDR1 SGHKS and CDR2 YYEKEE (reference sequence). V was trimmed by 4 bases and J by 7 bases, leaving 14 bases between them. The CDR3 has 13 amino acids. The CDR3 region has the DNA TGTGCCAGCAGCACACAGGGATTGGGTGGCTACACCTTC. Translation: CASSTQGLGGYTF.

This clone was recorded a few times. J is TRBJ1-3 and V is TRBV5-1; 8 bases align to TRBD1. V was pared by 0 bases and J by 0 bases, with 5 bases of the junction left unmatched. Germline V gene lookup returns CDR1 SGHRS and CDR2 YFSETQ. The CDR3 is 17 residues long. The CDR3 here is CASSLGGTGYSGNTIYF. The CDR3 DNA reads TGCGCCAGCAGCTTGGGGGGGACAGGCTACTCTGGAAACACCATATATTTT.

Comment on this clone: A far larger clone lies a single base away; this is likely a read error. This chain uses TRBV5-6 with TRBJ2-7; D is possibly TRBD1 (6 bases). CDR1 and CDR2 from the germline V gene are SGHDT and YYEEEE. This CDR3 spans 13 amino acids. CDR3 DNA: TGTGCCAGCAGCGGGGACACCTTCTACGAGCAGAACTTC. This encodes CASSGDTFYEQNF.

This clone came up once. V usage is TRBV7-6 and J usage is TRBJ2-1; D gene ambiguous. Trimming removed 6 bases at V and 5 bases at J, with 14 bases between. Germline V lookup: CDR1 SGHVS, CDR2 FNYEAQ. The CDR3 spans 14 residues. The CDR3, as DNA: TGTGCCAGCAGTTGGGCCCGAGAAGACAATGAGCAGTTCTTC. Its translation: CASSWAREDNEQFF.

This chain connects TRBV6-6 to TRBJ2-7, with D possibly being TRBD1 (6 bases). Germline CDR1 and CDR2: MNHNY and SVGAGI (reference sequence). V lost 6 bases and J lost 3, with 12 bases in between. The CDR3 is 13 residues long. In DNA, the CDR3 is TGTGCCAGCAGGAGGGGGATCAGCTACGAGCAGTACTTC. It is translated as CASRRGISYEQYF.

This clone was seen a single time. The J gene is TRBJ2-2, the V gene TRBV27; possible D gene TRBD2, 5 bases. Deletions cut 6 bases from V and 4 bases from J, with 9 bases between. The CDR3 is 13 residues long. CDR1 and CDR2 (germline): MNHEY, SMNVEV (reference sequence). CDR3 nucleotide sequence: TGTGCCAGCAGGTTACTAGGCACCGGGGAGCTGTTTTTT. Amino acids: CASRLLGTGELFF.

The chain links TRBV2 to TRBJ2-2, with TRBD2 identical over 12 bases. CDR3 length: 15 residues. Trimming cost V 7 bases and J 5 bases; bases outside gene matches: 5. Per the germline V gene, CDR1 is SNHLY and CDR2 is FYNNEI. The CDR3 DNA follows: TGTGCCAGCAACCTAGCGGGAGGGGGAACCGGGGAGCTGTTTTTT. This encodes CASNLAGGGTGELFF.

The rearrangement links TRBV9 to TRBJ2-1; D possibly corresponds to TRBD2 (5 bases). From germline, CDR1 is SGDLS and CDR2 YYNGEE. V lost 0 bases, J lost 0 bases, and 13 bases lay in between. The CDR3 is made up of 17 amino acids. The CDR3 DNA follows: TGTGCCAGCAGCGTAGAAGGACTCCCGAGCTCCTACAATGAGCAGTTCTTC. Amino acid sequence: CASSVEGLPSSYNEQFF.

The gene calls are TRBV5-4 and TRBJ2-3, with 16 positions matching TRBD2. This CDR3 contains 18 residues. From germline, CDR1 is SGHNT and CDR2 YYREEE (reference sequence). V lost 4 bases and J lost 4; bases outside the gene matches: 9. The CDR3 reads CASSGGLAGGGSADTQYF. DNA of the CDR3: TGTGCCAGCAGCGGGGGACTAGCGGGAGGGGGCTCTGCAGATACGCAGTATTTT.

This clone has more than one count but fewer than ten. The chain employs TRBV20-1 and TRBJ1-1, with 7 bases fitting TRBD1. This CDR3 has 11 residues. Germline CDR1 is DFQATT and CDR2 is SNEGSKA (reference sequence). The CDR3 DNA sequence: TGCGTTACAGGGGTAGGGACTGAAGCTTTCTTT. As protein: CVTGVGTEAFF.

For the CDR3, the DNA is TGTGCCAGCAGTGGAGGCCAGCAGAACACTGAAGCTTTCTTT. Its protein product is CASSGGQQNTEAFF. V usage is TRBV2 and J usage is TRBJ1-1, with D uncertain. CDR3 length equals 14 residues. The germline V and J ends were trimmed by 4 bases and 1 base, with 10 bases remaining between them. The germline V gene has CDR1 SNHLY and CDR2 FYNNEI.

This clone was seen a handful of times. The CDR3 DNA reads as TGTGCCAGCAGACGACAGGGGAACTATGGCTACACCTTC. Protein: CASRRQGNYGYTF. The gene calls are TRBV6-5 and TRBJ1-2; TRBD1 matches at 8 bases. From germline, CDR1 is MNHEY and CDR2 SVGAGI. The CDR3 runs to 13 residues. J was trimmed by 2 bases and V by 6 bases; bases with no gene match: 2.

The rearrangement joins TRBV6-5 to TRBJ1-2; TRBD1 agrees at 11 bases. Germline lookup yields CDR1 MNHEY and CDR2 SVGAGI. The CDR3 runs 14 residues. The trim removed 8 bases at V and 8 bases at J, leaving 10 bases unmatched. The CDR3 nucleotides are TGTGCCAGCCACCCCGGGACAGGGGGTAAAGGCTACACCTTC. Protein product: CASHPGTGGKGYTF.

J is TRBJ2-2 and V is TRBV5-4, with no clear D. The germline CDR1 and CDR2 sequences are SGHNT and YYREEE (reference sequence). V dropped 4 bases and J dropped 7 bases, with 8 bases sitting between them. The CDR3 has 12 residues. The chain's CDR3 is CASSLPVGELFF. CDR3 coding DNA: TGTGCCAGCAGCCTCCCTGTCGGGGAGCTGTTTTTT.